This T cell receptor beta chain is from a study of long-term antiretroviral therapy in people with HIV. Study-wide findings and caveats: When set beside controls, HIV repertoires had CDR3 length ranges that were narrower. Whichever time point was examined, clones expanded before ART dominated the repertoire.

Concerning this clone: No antigen is known for it.

Germline values: CDR1 LNHDA, CDR2 SQIVND (reference sequence). This CDR3 is built from 15 residues. Trimming removed 3 bases from V and 8 bases from J, with 17 bases in between. Donors each had at least one pre-ART PBMC sample and at least two post-ART ones. Before DNA extraction, about 0.85-10 million cryopreserved PBMC were held in the samples. Version v3.0 of the immunoSEQ assay was performed at survey level. Clones were read by immunoSEQ multiplex PCR, and TCRdb kept only the in-frame ones, dropping some. The sample contains tens of thousands of clones, around 90% of which appear only once. Specimen: unsorted PBMCs, collected 1.8 years after starting antiretroviral therapy. The receptor was derived from a woman between 18 and 30 years old with HIV. The chain is built from TRBV19 and TRBJ2-4; D unclear. In DNA form, the CDR3 reads TGTGCCAGTAGTATGAAACGCGGCGTCCTCGACATTCAGTACTTC. This encodes CASSMKRGVLDIQYF.